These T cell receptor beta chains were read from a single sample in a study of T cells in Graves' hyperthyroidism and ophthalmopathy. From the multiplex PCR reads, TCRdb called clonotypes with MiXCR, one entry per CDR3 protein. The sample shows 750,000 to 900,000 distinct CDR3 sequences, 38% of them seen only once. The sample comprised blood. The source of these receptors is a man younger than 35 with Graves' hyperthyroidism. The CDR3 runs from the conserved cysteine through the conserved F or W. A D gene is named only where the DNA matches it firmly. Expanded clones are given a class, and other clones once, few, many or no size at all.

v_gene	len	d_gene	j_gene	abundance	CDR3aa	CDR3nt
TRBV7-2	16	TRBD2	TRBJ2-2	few	CASSGGGNAGTGELFF	TGTGCCAGCAGCGGCGGGGGGAACGCAGGCACCGGGGAGCTGTTTTTT
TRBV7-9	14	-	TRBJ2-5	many	CASSLDRSQETQYF	TGTGCCAGCAGCTTGGACAGATCCCAAGAGACCCAGTACTTC
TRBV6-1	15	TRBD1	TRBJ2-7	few	CASSTDRAHFYEQYF	TGTGCCAGCAGTACCGACAGGGCGCACTTCTACGAGCAGTACTTC
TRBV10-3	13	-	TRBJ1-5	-	CASSYFWGQPQHF	TGTGCCAGCAGTTACTTTTGGGGACAGCCCCAGCATTTT
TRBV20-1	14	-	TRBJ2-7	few	CSALTGAASYEQYF	TGCAGTGCTTTAACGGGGGCAGCCTCCTACGAGCAGTACTTC
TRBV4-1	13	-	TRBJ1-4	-	CASLSSTNEKLFF	TGCGCCAGCCTGTCATCAACTAATGAAAAACTGTTTTTT
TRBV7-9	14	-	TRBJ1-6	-	CASSQTQDNSPLHF	TGTGCCAGCAGCCAGACACAAGATAATTCACCCCTCCACTTT
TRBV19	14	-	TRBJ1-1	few	CASRSGTHNTEAFF	TGTGCCAGTAGGAGCGGGACTCATAACACTGAAGCTTTCTTT
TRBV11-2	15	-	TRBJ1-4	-	CASSLDGGRIEKLFF	TGTGCCAGCAGCTTAGATGGGGGCAGGATTGAAAAACTGTTTTTT
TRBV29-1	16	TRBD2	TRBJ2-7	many	CSVEDSSGRLPYEQYF	TGCAGCGTTGAAGATAGCAGCGGGAGATTGCCCTACGAGCAGTACTTC
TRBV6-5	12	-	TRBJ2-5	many	CASSESGETQYF	TGCGCCAGCAGTGAGAGTGGGGAGACCCAGTACTTC
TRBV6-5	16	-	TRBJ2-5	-	CASSSGPTRLLGTQYF	TGTGCCAGCAGTTCTGGCCCCACGCGGCTACTGGGGACCCAGTACTTC
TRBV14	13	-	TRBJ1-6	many	CASSRSGESPLHF	TGTGCCAGCAGCCGATCAGGGGAATCACCCCTCCACTTT
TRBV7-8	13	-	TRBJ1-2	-	CASSLAPGYGYTF	TGTGCCAGCAGCTTAGCCCCAGGGTATGGCTACACCTTC
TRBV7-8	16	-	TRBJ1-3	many	CASSLEWQPSGNTIYF	TGTGCCAGCAGCTTAGAGTGGCAGCCCTCTGGAAACACCATATATTTT